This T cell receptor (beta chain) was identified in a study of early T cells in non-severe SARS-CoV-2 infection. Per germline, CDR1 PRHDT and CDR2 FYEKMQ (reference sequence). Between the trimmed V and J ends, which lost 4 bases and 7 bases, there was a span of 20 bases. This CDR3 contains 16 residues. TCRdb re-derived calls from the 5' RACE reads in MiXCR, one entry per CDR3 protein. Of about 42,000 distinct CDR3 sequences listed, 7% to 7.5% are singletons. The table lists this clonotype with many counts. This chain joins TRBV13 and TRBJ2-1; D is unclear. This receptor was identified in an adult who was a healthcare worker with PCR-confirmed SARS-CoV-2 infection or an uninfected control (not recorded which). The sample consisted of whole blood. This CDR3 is CASSSFGLTRANEQFF. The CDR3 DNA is TGTGCCAGCAGCTCCTTCGGCCTGACACGGGCTAATGAGCAGTTCTTC.